These 14 T cell receptor beta chains were all obtained from the same sample, sequenced in a study of cytomegalovirus exposure and HLA in healthy donors. The PCR used 60 Vbeta and 13 Jbeta primers. Produced via immunoSEQ multiplex PCR; TCRdb's table is partial and in-frame only. Its table lists about 140,000 clones. The specimen was PBMCs. The receptors here all came from a male donor in good health and CMV-seronegative.

V usage is TRBV5-1 and J usage is TRBJ2-5; D is perhaps TRBD2 (6 bases). Germline CDR1 is SGHRS and CDR2 is YFSETQ. The CDR3 has 14 amino acids. Trimming took 4 bases from V and 11 from J, leaving 21 bases between them. This CDR3 reads CASSTEELAGGQYF. The CDR3 coding sequence is TGCGCCAGCAGCACCGAAGAACTAGCCGGAGGGCAGTACTTC.

The chain links TRBV6-1 to TRBJ2-7, with 7 bases that match TRBD2. This CDR3 is 15 amino acids long. Germline lookup yields CDR1 MNHNS and CDR2 SASEGT. With 8 bases clipped from V and 2 bases from J, the junction kept 12 bases outside the gene matches. The chain's CDR3 is CASGGVEARTYEQYF. The CDR3 nucleotides are TGTGCCAGCGGGGGGGTGGAGGCAAGGACCTACGAGCAGTACTTC.

V and J are TRBV28 and TRBJ1-6; no clear D. The germline gives CDR1 MDHEN, CDR2 SYDVKM. The V end lost 7 bases, the J end lost 5 bases, and 15 bases lay between the germline ends. The CDR3 runs to 15 residues. CDR3 loop: CASTIWSANNSPLHF. For the CDR3, the DNA is TGTGCCAGCACCATCTGGAGCGCGAATAATTCACCCCTCCACTTT.

The genes are TRBV18 and TRBJ2-7; 10 bases align to TRBD2. V trimming: 3 bases; J trimming: 3 bases; junction bases outside the gene matches: 5. The germline CDR1 and CDR2 sequences are KGHSH and LQKENI. This CDR3 region has 15 residues. CDR3 amino acids: CASSPSTSGDYEQYF. CDR3 nucleotide sequence: TGTGCCAGCTCACCGAGCACTAGCGGGGACTACGAGCAGTACTTC.

The chain has TRBV5-1 and TRBJ2-7; 14 bases are shared with TRBD2. The CDR3 loop spans 17 amino acids. J lost 4 bases, V lost 1 base, and 7 bases had no gene match. The germline CDR1 and CDR2 sequences are SGHRS and YFSETQ. CDR3 sequence (DNA): TGCGCCAGCAGCTTGATAGGGACTAGCGGGAGTAGGTACGAGCAGTACTTC. Encoded protein: CASSLIGTSGSRYEQYF.

The V gene is TRBV27, the J gene TRBJ2-7; 7 bases align to TRBD2. CDR3 length: 14 residues. Germline assignment: CDR1 MNHEY and CDR2 SMNVEV (reference sequence). Trimming removed 5 bases from V and 6 bases from J; junction bases left unmatched: 10. This chain's CDR3 is CASSPGTTSGEQYF. The CDR3, as DNA: TGTGCCAGCAGTCCCGGGACTACCTCTGGCGAGCAGTACTTC.

The rearrangement joins TRBV6-6 to TRBJ2-3; 7 bases align to TRBD2. This CDR3 has 14 residues. With V trimmed by 8 bases and J by 1 base, 6 bases remained unmatched. Germline-derived CDR1 and CDR2 are MNHNY and SVGAGI (reference sequence). The CDR3 region is CASQGLSGTDTQYF. CDR3 in DNA: TGTGCCAGCCAGGGACTATCTGGCACAGATACGCAGTATTTT.

The chain couples TRBV5-4 to TRBJ2-5, with 13 positions matching TRBD2. The CDR3 is 17 residues long. The V segment lost 4 bases and the J segment 5 bases; nucleotides outside the gene matches: 11. Germline V CDR1 and CDR2: SGHNT, YYREEE (reference sequence). DNA for the CDR3: TGTGCCAGCAGCCCTGACGGACTAGCGGGAGTTGTTGAGACCCAGTACTTC. Protein sequence: CASSPDGLAGVVETQYF.

The chain employs TRBV15 and TRBJ2-7; no clear D. CDR3 length equals 13 residues. V was shortened by 0 bases and J by 1 base, with 4 bases between the two germline ends. The germline V gene has CDR1 LNHNV and CDR2 YYDKDF (reference sequence). CDR3 protein: CATSRDRSYEQYF. DNA of the CDR3: TGTGCCACCAGCAGAGATCGGTCCTACGAGCAGTACTTC.

The gene calls are TRBV29-1 and TRBJ2-3; 7 bases agree with TRBD2. J gave up 5 bases and V 4 bases, and 6 bases lay outside the gene matches. The CDR3 covers 13 residues. Per germline, CDR1 SQVTM and CDR2 ANQGSEA. The CDR3 nucleotides are TGCAGCGTTGGGGGAGGGGCGGGAGATACGCAGTATTTT. This codes for CSVGGGAGDTQYF.

The chain has TRBV7-2 and TRBJ1-2; D remains ambiguous. Trimming removed 1 base at V and 4 bases at J, with 13 bases between. This CDR3 has 15 amino acids. Germline V CDR1 and CDR2: SGHTA, FQGNSA. The CDR3 coding sequence is TGTGCCAGCAGCTTAGGAGAGGGTTCAACCTATGGCTACACCTTC. It codes for CASSLGEGSTYGYTF.

J is TRBJ2-7 and V is TRBV5-4; 8 bases agree with TRBD1. The CDR3 runs to 16 residues. V shed 3 bases and J 5 bases; nucleotides not matched to a gene: 13. Germline V lookup: CDR1 SGHNT, CDR2 YYREEE (reference sequence). DNA of the CDR3: TGTGCCAGCAGCTCGGGACAGGAGGGCGTTCTGCACGAGCAGTACTTC. Translated: CASSSGQEGVLHEQYF.

The V and J genes are TRBV27 and TRBJ2-1, with 14 nucleotides matching TRBD2. The CDR3 covers 21 residues. In germline, CDR1 is MNHEY, CDR2 SMNVEV (reference sequence). V shed 2 bases and J 8 bases; nucleotides not matched to a gene: 20. The CDR3 region is CASSLIGPTSGRALGVYEQFF. CDR3 DNA: TGTGCCAGCAGTTTAATCGGACCGACTAGCGGGAGGGCCCTCGGGGTGTATGAGCAGTTCTTC.

V is TRBV6-1 and J is TRBJ2-3, with D perhaps TRBD1 (6 bases). Germline values: CDR1 MNHNS, CDR2 SASEGT. Trimming took off 4 bases at V and 1 base at J, with 15 bases between the two ends. The CDR3 extends over 16 amino acids. The CDR3 DNA follows: TGTGCCAGCAGTGCACAGGGCCTTTTTCGCACAGATACGCAGTATTTT. Its translation: CASSAQGLFRTDTQYF.